The text below deals with one T cell receptor beta chain. Its antigen is currently unknown. This CDR3 comprises 13 residues. Germline loops: CDR1 MNHNS, CDR2 SASEGT. V lost 8 bases and J lost 3; bases outside the gene matches: 5. Donors comprised only Caucasian adults living in Nashville, Tennessee. The data originate from a study of shared clonotypes between healthy human individuals. Study conclusions and caveats: Across a handful of donors, naive CD4 shared roughly 5.2%, naive CD8 about 3.2%, memory CD4 roughly 2.3%, memory CD8 0.4%.

The protocol was immunoSEQ multiplex PCR, while the TCRdb copy is restricted to in-frame clones and leaves out a portion. The sample consists of some 2,400,000 clones, 90% to 96% of them appearing once. This chain connects TRBV6-1 to TRBJ2-7, with TRBD1 matching over 9 bases. Sequenced input: naive CD4+ T cells sorted from blood. The subset here: CD45RA+ positively selected. This TCR was recovered from a man younger than 35 in good health. The CDR3 region has the DNA TGTGCCAGCTGCGGGACAGGGCGCTACGAGCAGTACTTC. It translates to CASCGTGRYEQYF.